These 26 T cell receptor beta chains originate from one sample sequenced in a study of CD8+ T cells in alopecia areata. Investigators isolated RNA and reverse transcribed it into cDNA to act as the sequencing template. The method was immunoSEQ multiplex PCR; TCRdb's version includes in-frame clones alone and lacks a portion of them. The sample lists about 180,000 clones, roughly 60% seen once, with about 1.7% in the top ten. The sample here was CD4+ T cells sorted from blood, taken at week 0. These receptors were collected from a human donor with alopecia areata.

This clone was detected only once. CDR3: CASSPLTAQTTYEQYF. The CDR3 bases are TGTGCCAGCAGCCCCCTAACAGCCCAAACCACCTACGAGCAGTACTTC. The chain couples TRBV7-8 to TRBJ2-7; D is undetermined. Germline V gene data show CDR1 as SGHVS and CDR2 as FQNEAQ. The length of the CDR3 is 16 residues. V was shortened by 5 bases and J by 2 bases, with 19 bases between the two germline ends.

CDR3 sequence (DNA): TGTGCCACCTCGCAGCGGGGAGGAGATACGCAGTATTTT. It encodes CATSQRGGDTQYF. The rearrangement links TRBV10-3 to TRBJ2-3, with 7 bases aligning to TRBD2. CDR1 ENHRY and CDR2 SYGVKD come from the germline V gene. This CDR3 comprises 13 residues. V dropped 10 bases and J dropped 5; count of bases not matched to a gene: 9.

The gene calls are TRBV4-1 and TRBJ2-1; D is perhaps TRBD1 (7 bases). The V and J ends lost 0 bases and 1 base respectively, with 13 bases between them. This CDR3 region has 17 residues. In germline, CDR1 is MGHRA, CDR2 YSYEKL. CDR3 DNA sequence: TGCGCCAGCAGCCAAGATTTTCAGGGGGGATCCTACAATGAGCAGTTCTTC. It specifies CASSQDFQGGSYNEQFF.

The chain couples TRBV5-6 to TRBJ2-7; TRBD1 might be the D (6 bases). Per the germline V gene, CDR1 is SGHDT and CDR2 is YYEEEE. V was shortened by 4 bases and J by 3 bases, with 11 bases between the two germline ends. The CDR3 runs to 13 residues. This CDR3 is CASSPGVHYEQYF. As DNA, the CDR3 is TGTGCCAGCAGCCCAGGGGTTCACTACGAGCAGTACTTC.

CDR3: CASSVGLETDTQYF. CDR3 in DNA: TGTGCCAGCAGCGTCGGACTAGAAACAGATACGCAGTATTTT. This chain connects TRBV9 to TRBJ2-3; 7 nucleotides align to TRBD2. Germline V lookup: CDR1 SGDLS, CDR2 YYNGEE. The CDR3 contains 14 residues. The ends lost 2 bases at V and 3 bases at J; junction bases unmatched: 3.

The chain combines TRBV7-3 with TRBJ2-7; D unclear. The CDR3 length is 13 residues. Germline CDR1 reads SGHTA; CDR2 reads FQGTGA. V was clipped by 2 bases and J by 5 bases, with 10 bases between them. The CDR3 here is CASSLEPLNEQYF. CDR3 bases: TGTGCCAGCAGCTTAGAACCGCTCAACGAGCAGTACTTC.

The chain has TRBV27 and TRBJ2-1; D possibly corresponds to TRBD2 (5 bases). The CDR3 extends over 12 amino acids. The germline CDR1 and CDR2 sequences are MNHEY and SMNVEV (reference sequence). Trimming took off 5 bases at V and 5 bases at J, with 7 bases between the two ends. CDR3 in amino acids: CASSDYDNEQFF. Here the CDR3 DNA reads TGTGCCAGCAGTGACTACGACAATGAGCAGTTCTTC.

The rearrangement joins TRBV29-1 to TRBJ1-5, with D perhaps TRBD1 (6 bases). This CDR3 is built from 13 residues. Germline V gene data show CDR1 as SQVTM and CDR2 as ANQGSEA. V was trimmed by 4 bases and J by 3 bases, leaving 10 bases between them. In DNA form, the CDR3 reads TGCAGCGTTGGAGACAGGAACAATCAGCCCCAGCATTTT. Its translation: CSVGDRNNQPQHF.

The chain is built from TRBV29-1 and TRBJ1-2, with unresolved D. CDR3 length: 12 amino acids. Germline V gene sequence: CDR1 SQVTM, CDR2 ANQGSEA. V was trimmed by 3 bases and J by 3 bases, leaving 8 bases between them. The CDR3 region has the DNA TGCAGCGTTGACGCGGAGGACTATGGCTACACCTTC. It specifies CSVDAEDYGYTF.

The chain uses TRBV9 and TRBJ2-2; 10 bases agree with TRBD1. The CDR3 consists of 15 residues. Germline CDR1 is SGDLS and CDR2 is YYNGEE. V trimming: 6 bases; J trimming: 6 bases; junction bases outside the gene matches: 8. Here the CDR3 DNA reads TGTGCCAGCACGGCGACAGGGGGCGCGGCCGGGGAGCTGTTTTTT. It specifies CASTATGGAAGELFF.

The chain combines TRBV9 with TRBJ2-5, with 11 bases lining up with TRBD2. The CDR3 has 15 residues. Looked up from germline, CDR1 is SGDLS and CDR2 is YYNGEE. The V segment lost 4 bases and the J segment 5 bases; nucleotides outside the gene matches: 7. The DNA of the CDR3 is TGTGCCAGCAGCCCCAGACTAGCGGGGAGGGAGACCCAGTACTTC. This gives the protein CASSPRLAGRETQYF.

This chain uses TRBV29-1 with TRBJ2-3; 7 nucleotides agree with TRBD1. This CDR3 is built from 14 residues. The V gene's germline CDR1 is SQVTM and CDR2 ANQGSEA. V dropped 5 bases and J dropped 4; count of bases not matched to a gene: 9. For the CDR3, the DNA is TGCAGCGTTCCTAGAGGGGGCCGACCAGATACGCAGTATTTT. This sequence encodes CSVPRGGRPDTQYF.

The gene calls are TRBV30 and TRBJ2-3; TRBD1 agrees at 8 bases. Germline V gene lookup returns CDR1 GTSNPN and CDR2 SVGIG (reference sequence). The CDR3 is made up of 14 amino acids. Losses at the gene ends were 5 bases for V and 11 bases for J; bases not matched to a gene: 15. The CDR3 spells CAWYDRGVQGGQYF. The CDR3 DNA sequence: TGTGCCTGGTACGACAGGGGAGTCCAAGGGGGGCAGTATTTT.

The chain links TRBV6-6 to TRBJ2-5, with D possibly TRBD1 on 6 matching bases. Per germline, CDR1 MNHNY and CDR2 SVGAGI (reference sequence). The V end lost 7 bases, the J end lost 4 bases, and 16 bases lay between the germline ends. The CDR3 is 14 amino acids. CDR3 bases: TGTGCCAGCAAACGAGGGGGAGATGGAGAGACCCAGTACTTC. It specifies CASKRGGDGETQYF.

V is TRBV19 and J is TRBJ2-1; D gene uncertain. CDR3 size: 16 residues. Trimming removed 0 bases at V and 5 bases at J, with 14 bases between. Germline V gene lookup returns CDR1 LNHDA and CDR2 SQIVND (reference sequence). The CDR3 here is CASSIEWDWKHNEQFF. For the CDR3, the DNA is TGTGCCAGTAGTATAGAGTGGGATTGGAAACACAATGAGCAGTTCTTC.

This clone is a singleton in its sample. The chain joins TRBV27 to TRBJ2-7; D is ambiguous. Germline CDR1 MNHEY, CDR2 SMNVEV (reference sequence). This CDR3 is built from 12 residues. The V gene lost 8 bases and the J gene lost 3 bases, with 11 bases spanning the gap. The DNA of the CDR3 is TGTGCCAGCTTAATCAGCGACTACGAGCAGTACTTC. This gives the protein CASLISDYEQYF.

This clone has more than one count but fewer than ten. This chain links TRBV29-1 with TRBJ1-4; no definite D call. CDR3 length: 14 amino acids. The V gene lost 4 bases and the J gene lost 0 bases, with 9 bases spanning the gap. The V gene's germline CDR1 is SQVTM and CDR2 ANQGSEA. The CDR3 DNA reads as TGCAGCGTTGGGGTCGAACCAACTAATGAAAAACTGTTTTTT. Translation gives CSVGVEPTNEKLFF. The full variable domain, its missing parts supplied by reference TRBV29-1 and TRBJ1-4, is SAVISQKPSRDICQRGTSLTIQCQVDSQVTMMFWYRQQPGQSLTLIATANQGSEATYESGFVIDKFPISRPNLTFSTLTVSNMSPEDSSIYLCSVGVEPTNEKLFFGSGTQLSVL.

The chain is built from TRBV4-1 and TRBJ2-1; D is ambiguous. This CDR3 has 15 amino acids. Looked up from germline, CDR1 is MGHRA and CDR2 is YSYEKL. Trimming stripped 1 base from V and 2 bases from J, with 9 bases between. This CDR3 is CASSQVVGTYNEQFF. The CDR3 DNA is TGCGCCAGCAGCCAAGTAGTTGGAACCTACAATGAGCAGTTCTTC.

The J gene is TRBJ2-3, the V gene TRBV30; 8 bases are shared with TRBD2. The CDR3 has 16 amino acids. Unmatched junction bases numbered 6, after V lost 0 bases and J lost 1 base. Germline V gene sequence: CDR1 GTSNPN, CDR2 SVGIG (reference sequence). CDR3 coding DNA: TGTGCCTGGAGTGTAATCGGGGGGGCTGGCACAGATACGCAGTATTTT. Protein sequence: CAWSVIGGAGTDTQYF.

The chain employs TRBV10-1 and TRBJ2-3; D is ambiguous. The CDR3 totals 13 residues. Trimming removed 3 bases at V and 2 bases at J, with 6 bases between. Germline V gene sequence: CDR1 WNHNN, CDR2 SYGVQD (reference sequence). Here the CDR3 reads CASSDPDTDTQYF. Here the CDR3 DNA reads TGCGCCAGCAGTGACCCAGACACAGATACGCAGTATTTT.

V and J are TRBV15 and TRBJ2-5; either TRBD1 or TRBD2 may fit D (6 bases each). Trimming took 0 bases from V and 3 from J, leaving 14 bases between them. Germline-derived CDR1 and CDR2 are LNHNV and YYDKDF (reference sequence). CDR3 length: 16 residues. As DNA, the CDR3 is TGTGCCACCAGCAGAGATGGGGGGCCTGAGGAAGAGACCCAGTACTTC. Translated, it gives CATSRDGGPEEETQYF.

The rearrangement joins TRBV5-4 to TRBJ2-3, with D perhaps given as TRBD1 or TRBD2 (6 bases each). CDR1 is SGHNT, CDR2 YYREEE, per germline (reference sequence). V lost 0 bases to trimming and J lost 5 bases, with 13 bases between them. The CDR3 covers 15 residues. The chain's CDR3 is CASSLVHGGGDTQYF. The CDR3, as DNA: TGTGCCAGCAGCTTGGTACACGGGGGCGGAGATACGCAGTATTTT.

The chain has TRBV29-1 and TRBJ2-2, with unresolved D. CDR3 length equals 12 residues. Germline CDR1 is SQVTM and CDR2 is ANQGSEA. Trimming removed 5 bases at V and 6 bases at J, with 10 bases between. The CDR3 is CSVSYRAGELFF. CDR3 in DNA: TGCAGCGTTTCCTATCGGGCCGGGGAGCTGTTTTTT.

This chain joins TRBV7-6 and TRBJ2-3; 9 bases are shared with TRBD2. Germline V gene sequence: CDR1 SGHVS, CDR2 FNYEAQ. This CDR3 spans 15 amino acids. Trimming took 1 base from V and 1 from J; bases not matched to a gene: 0. This chain's CDR3 is CASSLGTSGTDTQYF. The CDR3 DNA reads TGTGCCAGCAGCTTAGGGACTAGCGGCACAGATACGCAGTATTTT.

The chain joins TRBV27 to TRBJ1-5, with TRBD1 as a possible D gene (5 bases). This CDR3 is 15 amino acids long. Germline V gives CDR1 MNHEY, CDR2 SMNVEV (reference sequence). V gave up 3 bases and J gave up 0 bases, with 9 bases separating them. In nucleotides, the CDR3 is TGTGCCAGCAGTTTGAAGGGGTATAGCAATCAGCCCCAGCATTTT. It codes for CASSLKGYSNQPQHF.

This clone was seen only once. The chain joins TRBV5-6 to TRBJ1-1; D unresolved. Germline lookup yields CDR1 SGHDT and CDR2 YYEEEE. The CDR3 covers 17 residues. V lost 0 bases, J lost 1 base, and 16 bases lay in between. The CDR3 DNA is TGTGCCAGCAGCTTGGTCATCCCAGGAACCAAGAACACTGAAGCTTTCTTT. It translates to CASSLVIPGTKNTEAFF.